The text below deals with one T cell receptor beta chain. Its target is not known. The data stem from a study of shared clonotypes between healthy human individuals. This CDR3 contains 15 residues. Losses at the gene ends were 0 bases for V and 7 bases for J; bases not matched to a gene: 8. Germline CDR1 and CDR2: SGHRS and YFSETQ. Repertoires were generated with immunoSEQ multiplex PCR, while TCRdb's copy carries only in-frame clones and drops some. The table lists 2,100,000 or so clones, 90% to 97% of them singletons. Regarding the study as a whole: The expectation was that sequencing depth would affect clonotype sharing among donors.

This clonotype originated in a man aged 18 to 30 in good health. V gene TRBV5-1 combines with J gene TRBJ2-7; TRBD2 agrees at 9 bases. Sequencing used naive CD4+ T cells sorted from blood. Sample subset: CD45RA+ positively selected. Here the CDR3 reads CASSLEGGRAKEQYF. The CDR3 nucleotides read TGCGCCAGCAGCTTGGAGGGCGGGAGGGCCAAAGAGCAGTACTTC. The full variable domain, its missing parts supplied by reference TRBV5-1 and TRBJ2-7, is KAGVTQTPRYLIKTRGQQVTLSCSPISGHRSVSWYQQTPGQGLQFLFEYFSETQRNKGNFPGRFSGRQFSNSRSEMNVSTLELGDSALYLCASSLEGGRAKEQYFGPGTRLTVT.